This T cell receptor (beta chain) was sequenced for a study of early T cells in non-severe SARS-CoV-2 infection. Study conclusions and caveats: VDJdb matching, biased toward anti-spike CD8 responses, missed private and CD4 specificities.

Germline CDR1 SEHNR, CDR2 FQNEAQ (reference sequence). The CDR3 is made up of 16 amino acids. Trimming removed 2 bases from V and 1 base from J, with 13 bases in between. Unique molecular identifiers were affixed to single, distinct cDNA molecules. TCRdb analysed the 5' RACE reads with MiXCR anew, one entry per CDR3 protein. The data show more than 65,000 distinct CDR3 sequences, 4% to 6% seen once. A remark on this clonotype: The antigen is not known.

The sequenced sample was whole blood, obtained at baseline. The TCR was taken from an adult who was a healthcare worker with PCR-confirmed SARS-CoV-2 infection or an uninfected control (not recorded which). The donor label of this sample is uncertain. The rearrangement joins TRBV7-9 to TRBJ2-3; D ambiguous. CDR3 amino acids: CASSLSPPSGTDTQYF. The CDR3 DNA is TGTGCCAGCAGCTTATCCCCCCCAAGCGGCACAGATACGCAGTATTTT.